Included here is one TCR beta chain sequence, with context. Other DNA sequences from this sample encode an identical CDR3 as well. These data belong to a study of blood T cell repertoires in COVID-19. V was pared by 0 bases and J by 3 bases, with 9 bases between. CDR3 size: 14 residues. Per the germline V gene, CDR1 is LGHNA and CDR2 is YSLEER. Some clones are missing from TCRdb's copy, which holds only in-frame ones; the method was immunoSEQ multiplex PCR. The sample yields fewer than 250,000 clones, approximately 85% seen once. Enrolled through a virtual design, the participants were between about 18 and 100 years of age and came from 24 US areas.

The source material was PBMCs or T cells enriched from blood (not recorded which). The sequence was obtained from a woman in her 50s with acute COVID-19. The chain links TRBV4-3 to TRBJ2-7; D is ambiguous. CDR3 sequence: CASSQDRNSYEQYF. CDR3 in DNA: TGCGCCAGCAGCCAAGATAGGAACAGCTACGAGCAGTACTTC.